This is a list of T cell receptor beta chains from one sample in a study of blood T cells in healthy people across ages. TCRdb analysed the 5' RACE reads with MiXCR anew, one entry per CDR3 protein. The sample has roughly 680,000 distinct CDR3 sequences; 52% are singletons. Sequenced sample: blood. These receptors were obtained from a woman older than 75 in good health. The CDR3 runs from the conserved cysteine through the conserved F or W. The D gene is left open where the match is weak. A row's size may be missing; if present it is once, few, many or a size class.

v_gene,j_gene,d_gene,abundance,CDR3aa,CDR3nt
TRBV6-6,TRBJ2-7,.,many,CASPYSPTGGSYEQYF,TGTGCCAGCCCTTACAGCCCCACAGGCGGGTCCTACGAGCAGTACTTC
TRBV4-3,TRBJ2-3,TRBD1,.,CASSQEATGGHTQYF,TGCGCCAGCAGCCAAGAGGCGACAGGGGGACATACGCAGTATTTT
TRBV30,TRBJ2-3,TRBD1,.,CAWSGTTGLSTDTQYF,TGTGCCTGGAGTGGAACGACAGGGCTAAGCACAGATACGCAGTATTTT
TRBV29-1,TRBJ1-1,.,.,CSATPSGMNTEAFF,TGCAGCGCTACCCCCAGCGGTATGAACACTGAAGCTTTCTTT
TRBV10-3,TRBJ2-2,.,few,CATDEGTGELFF,TGTGCCACTGACGAGGGGACCGGGGAGCTGTTTTTT
TRBV20-1,TRBJ2-1,TRBD2,.,CSASTSGAPNEQFF,TGCAGTGCTTCGACTAGCGGGGCGCCCAATGAGCAGTTCTTC
TRBV12-3/TRBV12-4,TRBJ2-7,TRBD1,few,CASRGTGGHEQYF,TGTGCCAGCCGAGGGACAGGGGGCCACGAGCAGTACTTC
TRBV12-3/TRBV12-4,TRBJ2-4,TRBD2,.,CASSDAGVNIQYF,TGTGCCAGCAGCGACGCGGGAGTAAACATTCAGTACTTC
TRBV12-3/TRBV12-4,TRBJ2-4,.,.,CASSRGSGWDIQYF,TGTGCCAGCAGTCGAGGCAGTGGCTGGGACATTCAGTACTTC
TRBV13,TRBJ1-4,.,once,CASSYPTRNGEKLFF,TGTGCCAGCAGCTACCCGACAAGGAATGGTGAAAAACTGTTTTTT
TRBV11-1,TRBJ2-5,TRBD1,.,CASSLHRGTQAQYF,TGTGCCAGCAGCTTACACAGGGGTACCCAAGCCCAGTACTTC
TRBV14,TRBJ2-5,.,.,CASREQGGETQYF,TGTGCCAGCAGGGAACAAGGGGGAGAGACCCAGTACTTC
TRBV5-1,TRBJ2-3,TRBD1,few,CASHWTGGLTDTQYF,TGCGCCAGCCACTGGACAGGGGGCCTCACAGATACGCAGTATTTT
TRBV18,TRBJ2-7,TRBD1,many,CASSTDTGGTYEQYF,TGTGCCAGCTCAACAGATACAGGGGGCACCTACGAGCAGTACTTC
TRBV7-8,TRBJ1-5,.,.,CASSLSGISQPQHF,TGTGCCAGCAGCTTATCGGGAATAAGTCAGCCCCAGCATTTT
TRBV6-5,TRBJ2-3,TRBD1,.,CASRPRQGGTDTQYF,TGTGCCAGCAGACCCAGACAGGGGGGGACAGATACGCAGTATTTT
TRBV27,TRBJ1-4,.,few,CASSLSWVNEKLFF,TGTGCCAGCAGTTTATCGTGGGTGAATGAAAAACTGTTTTTT
TRBV29-1,TRBJ1-2,.,.,CSVEVGDYGYTF,TGCAGCGTTGAAGTAGGCGACTATGGCTACACCTTC
TRBV5-1,TRBJ2-3,TRBD1,many,CASSVGQGSTDTQYF,TGCGCCAGCAGCGTAGGACAGGGGAGCACAGATACGCAGTATTTT
TRBV12-3/TRBV12-4,TRBJ1-2,.,.,CASSPKVRYGYTF,TGTGCCAGCAGTCCCAAGGTCCGCTATGGCTACACCTTC